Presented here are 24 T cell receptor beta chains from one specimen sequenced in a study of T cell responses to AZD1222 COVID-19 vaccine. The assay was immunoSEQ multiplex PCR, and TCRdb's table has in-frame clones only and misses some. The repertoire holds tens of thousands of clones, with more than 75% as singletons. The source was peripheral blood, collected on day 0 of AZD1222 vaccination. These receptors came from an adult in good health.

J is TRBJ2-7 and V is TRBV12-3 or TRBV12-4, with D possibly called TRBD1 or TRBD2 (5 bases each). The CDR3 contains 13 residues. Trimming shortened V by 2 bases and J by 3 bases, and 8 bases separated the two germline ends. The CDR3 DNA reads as TGTGCCAGCAGTTTAATGAGGGGCTACGAGCAGTACTTC. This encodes CASSLMRGYEQYF.

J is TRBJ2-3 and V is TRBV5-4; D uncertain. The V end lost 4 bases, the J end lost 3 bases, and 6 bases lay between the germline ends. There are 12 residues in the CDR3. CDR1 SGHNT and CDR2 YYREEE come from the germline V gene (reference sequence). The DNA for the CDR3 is TGTGCCAGCAGCCCTTCAACAGATACGCAGTATTTT. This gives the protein CASSPSTDTQYF.

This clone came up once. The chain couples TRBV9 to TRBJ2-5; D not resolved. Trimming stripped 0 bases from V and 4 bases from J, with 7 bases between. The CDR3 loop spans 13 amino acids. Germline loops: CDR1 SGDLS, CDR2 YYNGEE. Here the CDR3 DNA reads TGTGCCAGCAGCGTAGGGCTTCGAGAGACCCAGTACTTC. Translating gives CASSVGLRETQYF.

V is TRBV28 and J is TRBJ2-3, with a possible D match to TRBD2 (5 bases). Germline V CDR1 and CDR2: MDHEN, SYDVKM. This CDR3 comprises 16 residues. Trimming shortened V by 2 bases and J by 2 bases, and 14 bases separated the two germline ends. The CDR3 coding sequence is TGTGCCAGCAGTTTAGGGAATAAGCGGCTCACAGATACGCAGTATTTT. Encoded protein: CASSLGNKRLTDTQYF.

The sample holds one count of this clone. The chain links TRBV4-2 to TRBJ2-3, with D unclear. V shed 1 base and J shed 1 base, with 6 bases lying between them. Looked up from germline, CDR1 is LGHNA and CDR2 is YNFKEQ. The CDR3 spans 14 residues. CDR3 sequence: CASSQGEGTDTQYF. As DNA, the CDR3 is TGTGCCAGCAGCCAAGGCGAGGGCACAGATACGCAGTATTTT.

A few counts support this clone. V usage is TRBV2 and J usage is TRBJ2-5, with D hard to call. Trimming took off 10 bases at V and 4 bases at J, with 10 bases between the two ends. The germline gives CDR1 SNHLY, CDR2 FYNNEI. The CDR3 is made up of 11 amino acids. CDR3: CAIRVGETQYF. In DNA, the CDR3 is TGTGCCATACGGGTCGGAGAGACCCAGTACTTC.

The chain's CDR3 is CASSFRTSGYNEQFF. The CDR3, as DNA: TGCGCCAGCAGCTTTCGGACTAGCGGATACAATGAGCAGTTCTTC. The V and J genes are TRBV5-1 and TRBJ2-1; 10 bases align to TRBD2. Germline V gene data show CDR1 as SGHRS and CDR2 as YFSETQ. The CDR3 runs 15 residues. V was pared by 2 bases and J by 4 bases, with 3 bases of the junction left unmatched.

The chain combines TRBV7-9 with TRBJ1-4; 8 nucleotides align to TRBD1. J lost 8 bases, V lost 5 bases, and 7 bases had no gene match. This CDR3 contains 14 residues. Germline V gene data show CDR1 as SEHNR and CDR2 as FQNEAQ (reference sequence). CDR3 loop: CASSTGTGSEKLFF. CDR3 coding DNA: TGTGCCAGCAGCACCGGGACAGGAAGCGAAAAACTGTTTTTT.

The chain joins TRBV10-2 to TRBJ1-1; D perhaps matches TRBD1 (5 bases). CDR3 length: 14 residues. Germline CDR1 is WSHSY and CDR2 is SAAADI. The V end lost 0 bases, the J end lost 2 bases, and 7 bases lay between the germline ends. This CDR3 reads CASSESQGNTEAFF. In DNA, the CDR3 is TGCGCCAGCAGTGAGTCTCAGGGAAACACTGAAGCTTTCTTT.

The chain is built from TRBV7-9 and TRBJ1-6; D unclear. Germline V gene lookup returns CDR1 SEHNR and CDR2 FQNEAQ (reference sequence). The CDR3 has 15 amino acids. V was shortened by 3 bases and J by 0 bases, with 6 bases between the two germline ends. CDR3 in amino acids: CASSFYSSYNSPLHF. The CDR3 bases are TGTGCCAGCAGCTTTTACAGCTCCTATAATTCACCCCTCCACTTT.

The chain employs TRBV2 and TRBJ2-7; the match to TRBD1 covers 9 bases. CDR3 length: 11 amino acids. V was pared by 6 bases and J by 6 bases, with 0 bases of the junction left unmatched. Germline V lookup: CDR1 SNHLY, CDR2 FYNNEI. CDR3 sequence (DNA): TGTGCCAGCAGGACAGGGGGCGAGCAGTACTTC. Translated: CASRTGGEQYF.

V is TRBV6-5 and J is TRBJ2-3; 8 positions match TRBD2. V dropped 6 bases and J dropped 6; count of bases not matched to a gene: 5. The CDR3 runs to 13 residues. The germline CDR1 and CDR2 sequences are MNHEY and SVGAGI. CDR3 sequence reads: CASSLGGVDTQYF. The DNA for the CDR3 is TGTGCCAGCAGCCTCGGGGGGGTGGATACGCAGTATTTT.

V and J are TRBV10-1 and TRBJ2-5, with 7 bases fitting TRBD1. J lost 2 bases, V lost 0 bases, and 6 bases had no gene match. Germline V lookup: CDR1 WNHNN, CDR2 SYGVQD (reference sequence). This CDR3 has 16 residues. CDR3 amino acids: CASSESVGGLQETQYF. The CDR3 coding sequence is TGCGCCAGCAGTGAGTCGGTAGGGGGCCTACAAGAGACCCAGTACTTC.

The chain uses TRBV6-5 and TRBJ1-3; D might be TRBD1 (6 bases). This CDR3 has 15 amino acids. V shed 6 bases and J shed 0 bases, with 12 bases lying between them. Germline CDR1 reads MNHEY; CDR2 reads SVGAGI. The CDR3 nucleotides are TGTGCCAGCAGCGGACAGTCTTACTCTGGAAACACCATATATTTT. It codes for CASSGQSYSGNTIYF.

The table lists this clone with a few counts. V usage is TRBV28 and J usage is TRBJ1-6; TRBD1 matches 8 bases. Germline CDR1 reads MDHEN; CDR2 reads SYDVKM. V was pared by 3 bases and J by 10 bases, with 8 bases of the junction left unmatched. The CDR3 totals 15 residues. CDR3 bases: TGTGCCAGCAGTTTGTCCGGGACAGGTGGATCACCCCTCCACTTT. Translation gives CASSLSGTGGSPLHF. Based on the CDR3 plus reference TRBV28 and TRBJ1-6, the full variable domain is DVKVTQSSRYLVKRTGEKVFLECVQDMDHENMFWYRQDPGLGLRLIYFSYDVKMKEKGDIPEGYSVSREKKERFSLILESASTNQTSMYLCASSLSGTGGSPLHFGNGTRLTVT.

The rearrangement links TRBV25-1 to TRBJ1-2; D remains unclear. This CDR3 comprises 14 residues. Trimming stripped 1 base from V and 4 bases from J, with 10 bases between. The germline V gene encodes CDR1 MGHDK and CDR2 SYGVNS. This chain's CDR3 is CASSESGAGYGYTF. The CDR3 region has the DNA TGTGCCAGCAGTGAATCGGGCGCGGGCTATGGCTACACCTTC.

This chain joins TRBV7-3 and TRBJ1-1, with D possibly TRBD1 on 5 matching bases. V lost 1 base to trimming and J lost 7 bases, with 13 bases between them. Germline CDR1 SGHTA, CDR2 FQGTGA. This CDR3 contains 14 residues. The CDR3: CASSLKARQIEAFF. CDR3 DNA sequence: TGTGCCAGCAGCTTAAAGGCCCGACAGATTGAAGCTTTCTTT. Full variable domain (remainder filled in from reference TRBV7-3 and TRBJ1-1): GAGVSQTPSNKVTEKGKYVELRCDPISGHTALYWYRQSLGQGPEFLIYFQGTGAADDSGLPNDRFFAVRPEGSVSTLKIQRTERGDSAVYLCASSLKARQIEAFFGQGTRLTVV.

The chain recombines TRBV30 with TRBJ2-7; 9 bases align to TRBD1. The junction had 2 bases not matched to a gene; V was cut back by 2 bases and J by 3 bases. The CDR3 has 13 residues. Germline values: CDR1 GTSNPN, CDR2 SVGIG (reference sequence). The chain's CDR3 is CAWSMGQGYEQYF. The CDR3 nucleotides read TGTGCCTGGAGTATGGGACAGGGCTACGAGCAGTACTTC.

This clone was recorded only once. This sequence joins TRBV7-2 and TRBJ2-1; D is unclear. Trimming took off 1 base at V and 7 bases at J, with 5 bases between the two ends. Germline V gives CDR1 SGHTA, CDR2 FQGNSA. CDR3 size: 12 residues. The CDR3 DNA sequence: TGTGCCAGCAGCTTAGACTGGAATGAGCAGTTCTTC. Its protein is CASSLDWNEQFF.

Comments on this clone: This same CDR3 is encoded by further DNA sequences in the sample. The CDR3 loop is CASSVGLNEQFF. Here the CDR3 DNA reads TGTGCCAGCAGCGTAGGTTTAAATGAGCAGTTCTTC. V and J are TRBV9 and TRBJ2-1; D gene uncertain. This CDR3 has 12 amino acids. V shed 0 bases and J shed 7 bases, with 5 bases lying between them. Germline CDR1 SGDLS, CDR2 YYNGEE.

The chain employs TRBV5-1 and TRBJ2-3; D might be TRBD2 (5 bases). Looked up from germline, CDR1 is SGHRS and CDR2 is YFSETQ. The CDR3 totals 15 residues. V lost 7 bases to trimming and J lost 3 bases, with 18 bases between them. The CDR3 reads CASGPLARGTDTQYF. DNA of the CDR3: TGCGCCAGCGGCCCCTTGGCCAGAGGGACAGATACGCAGTATTTT.

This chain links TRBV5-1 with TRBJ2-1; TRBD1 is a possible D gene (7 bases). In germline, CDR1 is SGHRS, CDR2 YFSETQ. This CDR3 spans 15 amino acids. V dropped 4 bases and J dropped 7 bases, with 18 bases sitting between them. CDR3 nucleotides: TGCGCCAGCAGCCCACAGGGGCCGGAGGGGAATGAGCAGTTCTTC. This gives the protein CASSPQGPEGNEQFF.

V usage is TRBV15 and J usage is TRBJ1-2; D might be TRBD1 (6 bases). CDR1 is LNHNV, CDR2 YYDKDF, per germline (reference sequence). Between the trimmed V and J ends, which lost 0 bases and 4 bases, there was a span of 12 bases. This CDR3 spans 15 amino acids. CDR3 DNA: TGTGCCACCAGCAGAGATGCAGGGGTTAGCTATGGCTACACCTTC. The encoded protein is CATSRDAGVSYGYTF. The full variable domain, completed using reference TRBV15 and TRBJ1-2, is DAMVIQNPRYQVTQFGKPVTLSCSQTLNHNVMYWYQQKSSQAPKLLFHYYDKDFNNEADTPDNFQSRRPNTSFCFLDIRSPGLGDTAMYLCATSRDAGVSYGYTFGSGTRLTVV.

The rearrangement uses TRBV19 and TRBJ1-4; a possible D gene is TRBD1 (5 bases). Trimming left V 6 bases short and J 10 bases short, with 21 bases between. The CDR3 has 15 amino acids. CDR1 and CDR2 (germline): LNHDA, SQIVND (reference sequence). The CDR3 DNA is TGTGCCAGTAGAATCCGGGACGACCTTGTGGGAAAACTGTTTTTT. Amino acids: CASRIRDDLVGKLFF.